What follows are 13 T cell receptor beta chains derived from one specimen sequenced in a study of CD8 T cells in Susac syndrome. An amount of RNA that ranged from roughly 0.45 to 1 ug was reverse transcribed with random hexamers. MiXCR, applied by TCRdb to the immunoSEQ multiplex PCR reads, yields one record per CDR3 protein. This table holds roughly 250,000 distinct CDR3 sequences, almost 97% found once. The sequencing input was CD4+ T cells from PBMCs. The receptors were gathered from a human donor with Susac syndrome.

Written as DNA, the CDR3 is TGCGCCAGCAGCTTCCGGGAAGAAGCTTTCTTT. Translating it yields CASSFREEAFF. The chain has TRBV5-1 and TRBJ1-1; no clear D. The germline V gene has CDR1 SGHRS and CDR2 YFSETQ. The CDR3 totals 11 residues. V lost 2 bases, J lost 8 bases, and 7 bases lay in between. Filled out from reference TRBV5-1 and TRBJ1-1, the complete variable domain reads KAGVTQTPRYLIKTRGQQVTLSCSPISGHRSVSWYQQTPGQGLQFLFEYFSETQRNKGNFPGRFSGRQFSNSRSEMNVSTLELGDSALYLCASSFREEAFFGQGTRLTVV.

The DNA of the CDR3 is TGTGCCTGGAGGTACCGGGACAGGGTTGACACTGAAGCTTTCTTT. Residues: CAWRYRDRVDTEAFF. This chain joins TRBV30 and TRBJ1-1; 9 positions agree with TRBD1. CDR1 is GTSNPN and CDR2 is SVGIG in the germline V gene (reference sequence). With V trimmed by 3 bases and J by 3 bases, 8 bases remained unmatched. The CDR3 is made up of 15 amino acids.

The chain links TRBV28 to TRBJ1-2, with a weak D call TRBD1 (5 bases). CDR3 size: 12 residues. Germline V gives CDR1 MDHEN, CDR2 SYDVKM. Between the trimmed V and J ends, which lost 4 bases and 8 bases, there was a span of 11 bases. This CDR3 reads CASSSTGRGYTF. CDR3 DNA sequence: TGTGCCAGCAGTTCTACAGGTCGGGGCTACACCTTC.

The V call is TRBV3-1, the J call TRBJ2-7; possible D gene TRBD2, 5 bases. V lost 1 base to trimming and J lost 6 bases, with 10 bases between them. Germline V gene sequence: CDR1 LGHDT, CDR2 YNNKEL (reference sequence). This CDR3 region has 13 residues. The CDR3 protein is CASSQVLEGEQYF. CDR3 DNA: TGTGCCAGCAGCCAAGTACTTGAGGGCGAGCAGTACTTC.

The chain is built from TRBV30 and TRBJ1-3, with no clear D. CDR1 is GTSNPN, CDR2 SVGIG, per germline (reference sequence). This CDR3 spans 14 amino acids. Trimming removed 4 bases at V and 7 bases at J, with 17 bases between. The CDR3 loop is CAWIRTPTANTIYF. For the CDR3, the DNA is TGTGCCTGGATTAGAACCCCCACGGCGAACACCATATATTTT.

This clonotype was detected a few times. This rearrangement joins TRBV30 to TRBJ2-7, with TRBD2 as a possible D gene (6 bases). The CDR3 runs to 11 residues. The V gene lost 3 bases and the J gene lost 4 bases, with 7 bases spanning the gap. Germline V CDR1 and CDR2: GTSNPN, SVGIG (reference sequence). The CDR3 sequence is CAWRGGYEQYF. In DNA, the CDR3 is TGTGCCTGGAGGGGGGGATACGAGCAGTACTTC.

The chain combines TRBV5-1 with TRBJ2-5, with D perhaps TRBD1 (6 bases). This CDR3 is built from 14 residues. Trimming removed 5 bases from V and 2 bases from J, with 13 bases in between. CDR1 and CDR2 from the germline V gene are SGHRS and YFSETQ. CDR3 protein: CASSSGTPQETQYF. The DNA for the CDR3 is TGCGCCAGCAGTTCAGGGACACCACAAGAGACCCAGTACTTC.

J is TRBJ1-2 and V is TRBV12-3 or TRBV12-4, with D possibly being TRBD1 (6 bases). V was cut by 6 bases and J by 2 bases, with 10 bases left in between. CDR3 length equals 13 residues. CDR3 in amino acids: CASRIQGNYGYTF. The DNA for the CDR3 is TGTGCCAGCAGGATACAGGGAAACTATGGCTACACCTTC.

The chain recombines TRBV20-1 with TRBJ2-7, with D unresolved. Between the trimmed V and J ends, which lost 0 bases and 5 bases, there was a span of 11 bases. The CDR3 length is 13 residues. CDR1 and CDR2 from the germline V gene are DFQATT and SNEGSKA (reference sequence). DNA of the CDR3: TGCAGTGCTAGAGATTTGGCATCGGACGAGCAGTACTTC. Translated: CSARDLASDEQYF.

This chain joins TRBV30 and TRBJ2-7; D unresolved. V dropped 3 bases and J dropped 2 bases, with 14 bases sitting between them. The CDR3 is 14 amino acids. Germline lookup yields CDR1 GTSNPN and CDR2 SVGIG (reference sequence). CDR3 sequence: CAWSSVTPAYEQYF. The CDR3 DNA follows: TGTGCCTGGAGCAGTGTGACCCCAGCCTACGAGCAGTACTTC.

The chain couples TRBV20-1 to TRBJ1-1, with D tentatively TRBD1 (5 bases). The V end was cut by 8 bases, the J end by 4 bases, with 14 bases between. Germline values: CDR1 DFQATT, CDR2 SNEGSKA (reference sequence). The CDR3 has 12 amino acids. The CDR3, as DNA: TGCAGTACTACGGACAACCGCACTGAAGCTTTCTTT. Its translation is CSTTDNRTEAFF.

CDR3 loop: CSVLDRANTEAFF. Here the CDR3 DNA reads TGCAGCGTTTTAGACAGGGCGAACACTGAAGCTTTCTTT. This chain joins TRBV29-1 and TRBJ1-1; 7 positions agree with TRBD1. The J segment lost 1 base and the V segment lost 5 bases, leaving 4 bases of the junction unmatched. The CDR3 has 13 residues. The germline V gene has CDR1 SQVTM and CDR2 ANQGSEA.

V and J are TRBV11-1 and TRBJ2-1; 9 nucleotides agree with TRBD1. CDR1 SGHAT and CDR2 FQDESV come from the germline V gene (reference sequence). J lost 3 bases, V lost 5 bases, and 11 bases had no gene match. CDR3 length equals 17 residues. As DNA, the CDR3 is TGTGCCAGCAGCCCAGGGACAGGGACCCTCCACTACAATGAGCAGTTCTTC. It codes for CASSPGTGTLHYNEQFF.